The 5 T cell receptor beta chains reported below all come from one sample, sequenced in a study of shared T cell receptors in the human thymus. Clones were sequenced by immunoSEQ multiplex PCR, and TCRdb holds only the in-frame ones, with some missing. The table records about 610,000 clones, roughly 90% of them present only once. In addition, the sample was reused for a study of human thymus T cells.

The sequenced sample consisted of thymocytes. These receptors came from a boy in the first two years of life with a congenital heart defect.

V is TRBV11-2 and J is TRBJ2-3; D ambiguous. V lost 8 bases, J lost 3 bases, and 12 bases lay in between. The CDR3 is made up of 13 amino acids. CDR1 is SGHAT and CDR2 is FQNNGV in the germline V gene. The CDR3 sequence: CASAVRRTDTQYF. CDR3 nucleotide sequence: TGTGCCAGCGCAGTACGGCGGACAGATACGCAGTATTTT.

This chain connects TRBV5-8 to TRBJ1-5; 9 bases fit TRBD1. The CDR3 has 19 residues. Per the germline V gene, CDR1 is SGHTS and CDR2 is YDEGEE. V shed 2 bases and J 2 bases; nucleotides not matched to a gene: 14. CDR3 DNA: TGTGCCAGCAGCTTTTCGGGACAGGGTGGAGGGTATCGCAATCAGCCCCAGCATTTT. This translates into CASSFSGQGGGYRNQPQHF.

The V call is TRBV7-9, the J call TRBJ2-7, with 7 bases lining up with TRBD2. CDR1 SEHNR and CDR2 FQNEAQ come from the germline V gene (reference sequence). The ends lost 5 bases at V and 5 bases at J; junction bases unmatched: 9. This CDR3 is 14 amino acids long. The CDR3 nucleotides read TGTGCCAGCAGCCCCCGGACTAGAGGCGACGAGCAGTACTTC. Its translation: CASSPRTRGDEQYF.

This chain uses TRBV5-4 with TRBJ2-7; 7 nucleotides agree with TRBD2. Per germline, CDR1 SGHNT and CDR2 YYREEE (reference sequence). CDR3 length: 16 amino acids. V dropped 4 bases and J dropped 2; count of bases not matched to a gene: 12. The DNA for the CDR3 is TGTGCCAGCAGCCAGTCTGTGGCTAGCGGAGCCTACGAGCAGTACTTC. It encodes CASSQSVASGAYEQYF.

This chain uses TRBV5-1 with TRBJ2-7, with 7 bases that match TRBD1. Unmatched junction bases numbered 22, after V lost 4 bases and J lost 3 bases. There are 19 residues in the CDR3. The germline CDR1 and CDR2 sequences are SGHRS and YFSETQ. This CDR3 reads CASSHTGQRSQTPNYEQYF. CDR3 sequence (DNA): TGCGCCAGCAGCCACACGGGACAGCGGAGCCAAACGCCAAACTACGAGCAGTACTTC.